Shown below are 6 T cell receptor beta chains from a single sample sequenced in a study of T cell changes during pregnancy in multiple sclerosis. Here immunoSEQ multiplex PCR was the method, and the copy in TCRdb shows in-frame clones only, minus some. The sample lists under 95,000 clones, 80% to 95% occurring once. Sequenced here: peripheral blood, sampled after pregnancy. Receptors originate from a female donor with multiple sclerosis, enrolled in a pregnancy study.

The chain recombines TRBV5-1 with TRBJ1-2, with D unresolved. CDR1 and CDR2 from the germline V gene are SGHRS and YFSETQ. The V and J ends lost 1 base and 0 bases respectively, with 19 bases between them. CDR3 size: 18 residues. The CDR3 DNA is TGCGCCAGCAGCTTGTCTTCCGTCTCGGGGATAGCTAACTATGGCTACACCTTC. Encoded protein: CASSLSSVSGIANYGYTF.

The chain couples TRBV14 to TRBJ2-2; 9 bases are a match to TRBD1. Germline CDR1 reads SGHDN; CDR2 reads FVKESK. The CDR3 runs 14 residues. Germline trimming cut 8 bases from V and 5 bases from J; bases unmatched to any gene: 6. The CDR3 region is CASRTGGFTGELFF. In nucleotides, the CDR3 is TGTGCCAGCCGAACAGGGGGCTTTACCGGGGAGCTGTTTTTT.

This clone was detected once. V is TRBV7-2 and J is TRBJ2-1; 14 nucleotides align to TRBD2. Germline CDR1 SGHTA, CDR2 FQGNSA. The CDR3 contains 15 residues. The junction had 4 bases not matched to a gene; V was cut back by 4 bases and J by 8 bases. This CDR3 is CASSSRLAGGDEQFF. Written as DNA, the CDR3 is TGTGCCAGCAGCTCGAGACTAGCGGGAGGGGATGAGCAGTTCTTC.

This chain links TRBV7-7 with TRBJ2-5, with a possible D match to TRBD1 (6 bases). V lost 1 base and J 4 bases, leaving 16 bases between the germline ends. CDR1 and CDR2 from the germline V gene are SSHAT and FNYEAQ (reference sequence). CDR3 length: 16 amino acids. CDR3 loop: CASSLDQGIGVETQYF. The CDR3 coding sequence is TGTGCCAGCAGCTTAGATCAGGGGATAGGTGTAGAGACCCAGTACTTC.

Only a few counts were recorded for this clone. The limits of the CDR3 on the DNA are not certain, so only TCRdb's listed CDR3 is given. The CDR3 loop is CAWSVGTGTKGHF. This chain connects TRBV30 to TRBJ1-5; the table gives TRBD1 as D, unverified against the DNA. Germline V lookup: CDR1 GTSNPN, CDR2 SVGIG (reference sequence). Inclusive of both ends, the CDR3 amounts to 13 amino acids.

The chain joins TRBV29-1 to TRBJ1-2; D possibly corresponds to TRBD1 (6 bases). V lost 7 bases and J 7 bases, leaving 22 bases between the germline ends. This CDR3 contains 14 residues. From germline, CDR1 is SQVTM and CDR2 ANQGSEA. The CDR3 bases are TGCAGCGCCAATCCTACTTTCGGGACACTTGGCTACACCTTC. This translates into CSANPTFGTLGYTF.